This T cell receptor beta chain was found in a study of tissue T cells after allogeneic stem cell transplantation. About the study: Pathologist H&E review favored samples with visible lymphocytes for sequencing among multiple samples. General study results and limits: Within patients, tissue anatomy strongly shaped TCR repertoire composition.

Comment on this clone: Its target is not known.

Median post-mortem interval was approximately ten hours for GI, liver, skin and lymphoid tissues. Clones were read by immunoSEQ multiplex PCR, and TCRdb kept only the in-frame ones, dropping some. The table has about 220 clones, 73% seen once; the top ten hold about 39%. The length of the CDR3 is 16 residues. Looked up from germline, CDR1 is SGHDT and CDR2 is YYEEEE. The trim removed 3 bases at V and 3 bases at J, leaving 8 bases unmatched. The chain links TRBV5-6 to TRBJ2-2; 7 positions agree with TRBD1. The sequenced sample was rectal tissue, obtained at autopsy. The TCR was taken from a female patient aged 35 to 75 with steroid-refractory graft-versus-host disease after an allogeneic stem cell transplant. The graft donor may have given rise to some T cells. CDR3 amino acids: CASSSQTGSDTGELFF. CDR3 DNA: TGTGCCAGCAGCTCCCAGACAGGGTCGGACACCGGGGAGCTGTTTTTT.